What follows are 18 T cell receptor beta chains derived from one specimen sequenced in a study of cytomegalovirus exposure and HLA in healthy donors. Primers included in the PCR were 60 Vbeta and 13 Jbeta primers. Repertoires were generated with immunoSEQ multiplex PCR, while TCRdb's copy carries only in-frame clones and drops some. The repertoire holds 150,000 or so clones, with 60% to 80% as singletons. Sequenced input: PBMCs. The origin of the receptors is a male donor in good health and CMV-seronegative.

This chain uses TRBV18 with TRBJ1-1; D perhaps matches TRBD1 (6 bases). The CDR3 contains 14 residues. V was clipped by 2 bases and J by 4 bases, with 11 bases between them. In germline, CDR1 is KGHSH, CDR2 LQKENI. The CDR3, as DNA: TGTGCCAGCTCACCAGGGGGAGGGGGCACTGAAGCTTTCTTT. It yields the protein CASSPGGGGTEAFF.

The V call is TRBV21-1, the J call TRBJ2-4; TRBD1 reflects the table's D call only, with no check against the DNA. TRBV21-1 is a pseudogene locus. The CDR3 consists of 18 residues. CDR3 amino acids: CASSKERTGALAKNIQYF. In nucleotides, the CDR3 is TGTGCCAGCAGCAAAGAACGGACAGGGGCTTTAGCCAAAAACATTCAGTACTTC.

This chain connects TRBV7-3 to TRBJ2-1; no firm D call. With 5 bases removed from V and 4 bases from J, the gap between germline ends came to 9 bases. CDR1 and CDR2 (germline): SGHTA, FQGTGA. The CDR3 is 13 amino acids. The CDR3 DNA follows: TGTGCCAGCAGCCACCCGCGATACAATGAGCAGTTCTTC. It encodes CASSHPRYNEQFF.

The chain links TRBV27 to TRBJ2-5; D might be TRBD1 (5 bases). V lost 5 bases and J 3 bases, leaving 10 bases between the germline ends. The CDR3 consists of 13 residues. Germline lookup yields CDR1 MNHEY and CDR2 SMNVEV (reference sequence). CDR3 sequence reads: CASSHPGKETQYF. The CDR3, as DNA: TGTGCCAGCAGTCATCCAGGGAAAGAGACCCAGTACTTC.

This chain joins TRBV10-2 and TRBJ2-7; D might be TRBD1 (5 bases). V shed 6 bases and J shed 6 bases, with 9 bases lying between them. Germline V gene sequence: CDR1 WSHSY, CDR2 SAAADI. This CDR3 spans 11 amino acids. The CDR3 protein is CASRAGFEQYF. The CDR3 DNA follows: TGCGCCAGCAGGGCAGGGTTCGAGCAGTACTTC.

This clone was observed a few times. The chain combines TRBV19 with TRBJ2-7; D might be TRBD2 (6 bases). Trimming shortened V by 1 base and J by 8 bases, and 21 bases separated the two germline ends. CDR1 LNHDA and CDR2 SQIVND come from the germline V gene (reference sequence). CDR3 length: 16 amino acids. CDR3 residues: CASSIGKMAGRGKQYF. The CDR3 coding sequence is TGTGCCAGTAGTATAGGCAAGATGGCCGGGAGAGGGAAGCAGTACTTC.

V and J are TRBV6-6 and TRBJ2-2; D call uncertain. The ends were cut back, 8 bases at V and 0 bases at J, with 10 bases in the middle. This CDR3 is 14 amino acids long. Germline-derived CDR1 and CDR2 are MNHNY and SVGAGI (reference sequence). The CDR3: CASSPGSNTGELFF. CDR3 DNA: TGTGCCAGCTCCCCAGGTTCGAACACCGGGGAGCTGTTTTTT.

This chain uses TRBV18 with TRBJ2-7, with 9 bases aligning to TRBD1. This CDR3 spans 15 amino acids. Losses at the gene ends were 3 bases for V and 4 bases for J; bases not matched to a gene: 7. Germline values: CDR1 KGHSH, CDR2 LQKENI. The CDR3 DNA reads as TGTGCCAGCTCACCCGCGGGACAGGGAGGATACGAGCAGTACTTC. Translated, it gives CASSPAGQGGYEQYF.

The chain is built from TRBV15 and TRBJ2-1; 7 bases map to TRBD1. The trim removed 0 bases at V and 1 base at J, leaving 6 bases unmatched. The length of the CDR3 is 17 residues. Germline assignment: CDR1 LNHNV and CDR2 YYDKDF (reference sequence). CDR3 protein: CATSRDNQGVSYNEQFF. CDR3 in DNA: TGTGCCACCAGCAGAGATAACCAGGGGGTATCCTACAATGAGCAGTTCTTC. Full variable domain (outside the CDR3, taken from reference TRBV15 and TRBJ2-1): DAMVIQNPRYQVTQFGKPVTLSCSQTLNHNVMYWYQQKSSQAPKLLFHYYDKDFNNEADTPDNFQSRRPNTSFCFLDIRSPGLGDTAMYLCATSRDNQGVSYNEQFFGPGTRLTVL.

CDR3 in DNA: TGTGCCAGCAGCTACCGGGACAGGGGAATTGGCGAGCAGTACTTC. It yields the protein CASSYRDRGIGEQYF. This chain connects TRBV7-8 to TRBJ2-5; 10 bases align to TRBD1. The better agreement between TRBJ2-7 and the DNA end casts doubt on the J call. This CDR3 comprises 15 residues. Germline V gene sequence: CDR1 SGHVS, CDR2 FQNEAQ.

The CDR3 is CASTGWGYGYTF. Written as DNA, the CDR3 is TGTGCCAGCACAGGGTGGGGCTATGGCTACACCTTC. The rearrangement joins TRBV25-1 to TRBJ1-2, with D possibly TRBD1 on 5 matching bases. Per germline, CDR1 MGHDK and CDR2 SYGVNS. The CDR3 runs to 12 residues. V lost 7 bases and J lost 4, with 10 bases in between.

CDR3 coding DNA: TGTGCCAGCTCACCGTTAGAGAACACTGAAGCTTTCTTT. It translates to CASSPLENTEAFF. The J gene is TRBJ1-1, the V gene TRBV18; unclear D gene. The CDR3 totals 13 residues. The germline V gene has CDR1 KGHSH and CDR2 LQKENI. V was pared by 3 bases and J by 1 base, with 6 bases between.

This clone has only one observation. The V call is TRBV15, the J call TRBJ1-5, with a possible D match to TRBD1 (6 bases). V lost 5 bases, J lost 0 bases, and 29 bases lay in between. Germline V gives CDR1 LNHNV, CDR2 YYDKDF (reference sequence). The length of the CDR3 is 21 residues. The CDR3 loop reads CATSSHPKGDFLRDSNQPQHF. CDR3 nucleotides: TGTGCCACCAGCTCTCACCCGAAGGGGGATTTCCTCCGGGATAGCAATCAGCCCCAGCATTTT.

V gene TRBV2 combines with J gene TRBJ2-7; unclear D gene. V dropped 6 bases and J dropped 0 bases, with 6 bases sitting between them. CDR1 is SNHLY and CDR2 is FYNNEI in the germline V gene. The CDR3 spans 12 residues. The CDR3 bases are TGTGCCAGCAGACAGAGCTCCTACGAGCAGTACTTC. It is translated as CASRQSSYEQYF. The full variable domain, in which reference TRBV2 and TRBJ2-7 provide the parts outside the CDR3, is EPEVTQTPSHQVTQMGQEVILRCVPISNHLYFYWYRQILGQKVEFLVSFYNNEISEKSEIFDDQFSVERPDGSNFTLKIRSTKLEDSAMYFCASRQSSYEQYFGPGTRLTVT.

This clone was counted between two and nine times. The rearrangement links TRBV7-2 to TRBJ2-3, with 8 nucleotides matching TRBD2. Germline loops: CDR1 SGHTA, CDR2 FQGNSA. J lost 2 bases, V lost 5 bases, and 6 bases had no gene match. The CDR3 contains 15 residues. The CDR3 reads CASSRGGGSTDTQYF. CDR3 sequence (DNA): TGTGCCAGCAGCCGGGGGGGCGGGTCCACAGATACGCAGTATTTT.

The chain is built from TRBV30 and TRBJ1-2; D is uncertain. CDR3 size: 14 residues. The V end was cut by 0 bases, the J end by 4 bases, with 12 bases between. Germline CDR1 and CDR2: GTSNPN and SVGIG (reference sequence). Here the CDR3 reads CAWSVSRGIYGYTF. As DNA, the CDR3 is TGTGCCTGGAGTGTGAGCCGCGGGATCTATGGCTACACCTTC.

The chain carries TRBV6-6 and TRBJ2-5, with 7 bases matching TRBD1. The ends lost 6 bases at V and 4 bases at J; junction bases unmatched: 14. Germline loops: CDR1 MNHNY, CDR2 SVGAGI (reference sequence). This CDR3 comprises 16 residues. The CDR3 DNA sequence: TGTGCCAGCAGCAATCCAAGACAGGGTAGAATAGAGACCCAGTACTTC. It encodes CASSNPRQGRIETQYF.

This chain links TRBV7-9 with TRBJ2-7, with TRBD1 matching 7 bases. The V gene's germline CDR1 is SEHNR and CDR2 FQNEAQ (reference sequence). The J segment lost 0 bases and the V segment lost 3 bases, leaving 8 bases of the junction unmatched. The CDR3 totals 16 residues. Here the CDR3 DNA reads TGTGCCAGCAGCTTCCCAGGGGGTGGTAGCTCCTACGAGCAGTACTTC. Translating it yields CASSFPGGGSSYEQYF. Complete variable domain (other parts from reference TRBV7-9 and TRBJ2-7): DTGVSQNPRHKITKRGQNVTFRCDPISEHNRLYWYRQTLGQGPEFLTYFQNEAQLEKSRLLSDRFSAERPKGSFSTLEIQRTEQGDSAMYLCASSFPGGGSSYEQYFGPGTRLTVT.